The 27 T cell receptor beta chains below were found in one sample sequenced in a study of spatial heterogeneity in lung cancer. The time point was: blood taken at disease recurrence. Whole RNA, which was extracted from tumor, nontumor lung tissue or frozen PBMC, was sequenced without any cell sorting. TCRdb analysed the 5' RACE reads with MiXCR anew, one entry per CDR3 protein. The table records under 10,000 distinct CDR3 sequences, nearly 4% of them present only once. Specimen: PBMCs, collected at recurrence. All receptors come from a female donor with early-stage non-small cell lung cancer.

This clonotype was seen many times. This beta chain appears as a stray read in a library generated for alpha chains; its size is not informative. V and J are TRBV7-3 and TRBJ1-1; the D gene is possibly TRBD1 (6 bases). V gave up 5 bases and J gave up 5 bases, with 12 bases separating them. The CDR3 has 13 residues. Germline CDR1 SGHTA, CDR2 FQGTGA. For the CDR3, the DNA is TGTGCCAGCAGCCAAACTCAGGGGACTGAAGCTTTCTTT. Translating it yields CASSQTQGTEAFF.

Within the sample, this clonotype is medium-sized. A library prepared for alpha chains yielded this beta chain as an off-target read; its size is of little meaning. The CDR3 DNA sequence: TGTGCCAGCAGAGGCACAGGGCTGAATGAGCAGTTCTTC. Amino acids: CASRGTGLNEQFF. This rearrangement joins TRBV7-2 to TRBJ2-1; possible D gene TRBD1, 6 bases. V lost 6 bases and J 7 bases, leaving 13 bases between the germline ends. The CDR3 runs to 13 residues. Germline V gives CDR1 SGHTA, CDR2 FQGNSA.

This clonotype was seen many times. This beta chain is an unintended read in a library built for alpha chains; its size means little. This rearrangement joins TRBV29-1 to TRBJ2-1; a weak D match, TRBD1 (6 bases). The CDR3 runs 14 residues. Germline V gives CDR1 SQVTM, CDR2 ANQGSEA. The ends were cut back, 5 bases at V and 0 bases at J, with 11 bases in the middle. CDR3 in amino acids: CSVFGGSSYNEQFF. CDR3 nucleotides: TGCAGCGTTTTTGGGGGCAGCTCCTACAATGAGCAGTTCTTC.

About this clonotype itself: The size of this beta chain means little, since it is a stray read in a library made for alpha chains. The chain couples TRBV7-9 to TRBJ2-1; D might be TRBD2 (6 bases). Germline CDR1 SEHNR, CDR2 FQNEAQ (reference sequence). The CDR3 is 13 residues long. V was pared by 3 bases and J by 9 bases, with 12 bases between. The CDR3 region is CASSFPGGTEQFF. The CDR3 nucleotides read TGTGCCAGCAGCTTCCCTGGGGGGACTGAGCAGTTCTTC.

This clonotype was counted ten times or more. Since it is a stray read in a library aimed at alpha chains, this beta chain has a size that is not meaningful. CDR3 DNA: TGTGCCAGCAGCTTATGGGGGGACAGATCAGATACGCAGTATTTT. As protein: CASSLWGDRSDTQYF. The V call is TRBV7-3, the J call TRBJ2-3, with D tentatively TRBD1 (7 bases). V lost 2 bases to trimming and J lost 4 bases, with 13 bases between them. CDR3 length: 15 amino acids. CDR1 and CDR2 from the germline V gene are SGHTA and FQGTGA.

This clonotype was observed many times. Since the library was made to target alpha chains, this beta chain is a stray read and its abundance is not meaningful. CDR3 amino acids: CASSLAGTATTQYF. As DNA, the CDR3 is TGTGCCAGTAGCCTCGCCGGGACAGCAACTACCCAGTACTTC. The J gene is TRBJ2-5, the V gene TRBV19, with 7 bases identical to TRBD1. V lost 6 bases, J lost 8 bases, and 12 bases stayed unmatched. Germline assignment: CDR1 LNHDA and CDR2 SQIVND (reference sequence). This CDR3 has 14 residues.

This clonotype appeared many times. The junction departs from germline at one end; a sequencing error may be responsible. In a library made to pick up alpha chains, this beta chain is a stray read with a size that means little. CDR3 sequence (DNA): TGTGCCACCAGCCTCGGGACCGCTAGCACAGATACGCAGTATTTT. This sequence encodes CATSLGTASTDTQYF. This sequence joins TRBV14 and TRBJ2-3; D might be TRBD1 or TRBD2, each matching 5 bases. From germline, CDR1 is SGHDN and CDR2 FVKESK. The CDR3 is 15 amino acids.

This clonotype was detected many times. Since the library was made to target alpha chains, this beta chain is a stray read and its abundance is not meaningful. For the CDR3, the DNA is TGCAGTGCTAGTTTGACAGGGGAGGTTGGCTACACCTTC. Amino acid sequence: CSASLTGEVGYTF. V gene TRBV20-1 combines with J gene TRBJ1-2; 8 nucleotides line up with TRBD1. The CDR3 length is 13 residues. The germline CDR1 and CDR2 sequences are DFQATT and SNEGSKA (reference sequence). J gave up 7 bases and V 3 bases, and 7 bases lay outside the gene matches.

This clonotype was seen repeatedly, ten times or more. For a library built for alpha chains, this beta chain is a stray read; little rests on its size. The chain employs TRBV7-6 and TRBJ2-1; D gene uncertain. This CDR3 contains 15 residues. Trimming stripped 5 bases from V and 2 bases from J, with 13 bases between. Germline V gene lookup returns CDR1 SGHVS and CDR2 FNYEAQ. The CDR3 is CASSLDAAAYNEQFF. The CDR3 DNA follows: TGTGCCAGCAGCCTGGATGCGGCCGCCTACAATGAGCAGTTCTTC.

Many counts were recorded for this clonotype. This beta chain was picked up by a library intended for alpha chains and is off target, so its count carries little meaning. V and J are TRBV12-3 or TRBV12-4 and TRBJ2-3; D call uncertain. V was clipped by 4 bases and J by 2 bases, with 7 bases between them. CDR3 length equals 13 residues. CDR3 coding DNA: TGTGCCAGCAGTTCCTGGGTCACAGATACGCAGTATTTT. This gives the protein CASSSWVTDTQYF.

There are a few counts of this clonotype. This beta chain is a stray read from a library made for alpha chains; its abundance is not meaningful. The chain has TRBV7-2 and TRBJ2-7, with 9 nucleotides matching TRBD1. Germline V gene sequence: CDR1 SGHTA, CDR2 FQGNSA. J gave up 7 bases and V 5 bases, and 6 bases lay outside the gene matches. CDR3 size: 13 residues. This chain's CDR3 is CASSVGQGGEQYF. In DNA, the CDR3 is TGTGCCAGCAGCGTGGGACAGGGAGGGGAGCAGTACTTC.

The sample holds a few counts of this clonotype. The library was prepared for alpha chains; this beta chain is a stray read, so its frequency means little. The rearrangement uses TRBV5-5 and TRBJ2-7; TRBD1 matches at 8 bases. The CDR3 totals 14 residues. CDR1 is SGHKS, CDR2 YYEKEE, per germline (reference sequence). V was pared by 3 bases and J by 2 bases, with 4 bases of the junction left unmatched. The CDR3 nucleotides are TGTGCCAGCAGCTGGACAGGGATGGCCTACGAGCAGTACTTC. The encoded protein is CASSWTGMAYEQYF.

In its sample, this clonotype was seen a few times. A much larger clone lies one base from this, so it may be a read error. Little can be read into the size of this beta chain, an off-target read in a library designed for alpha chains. The CDR3 bases are TGTGCCAGCAGCGACGACCCGACCGGAGATACGCAGTATTTT. Translated: CASSDDPTGDTQYF. The rearrangement joins TRBV9 to TRBJ2-3; D not resolved. Trimming took 3 bases from V and 5 from J, leaving 13 bases between them. Germline CDR1 and CDR2: SGDLS and YYNGEE. This CDR3 has 14 amino acids.

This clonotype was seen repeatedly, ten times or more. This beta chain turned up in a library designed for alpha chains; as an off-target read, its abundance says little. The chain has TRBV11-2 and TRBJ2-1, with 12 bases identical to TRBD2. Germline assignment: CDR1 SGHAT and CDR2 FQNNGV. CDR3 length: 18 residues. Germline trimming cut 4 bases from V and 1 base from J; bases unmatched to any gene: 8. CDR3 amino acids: CASSSLAGGPESYNEQFF. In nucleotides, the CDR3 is TGTGCCAGCAGCTCCCTAGCGGGGGGGCCAGAATCCTACAATGAGCAGTTCTTC.

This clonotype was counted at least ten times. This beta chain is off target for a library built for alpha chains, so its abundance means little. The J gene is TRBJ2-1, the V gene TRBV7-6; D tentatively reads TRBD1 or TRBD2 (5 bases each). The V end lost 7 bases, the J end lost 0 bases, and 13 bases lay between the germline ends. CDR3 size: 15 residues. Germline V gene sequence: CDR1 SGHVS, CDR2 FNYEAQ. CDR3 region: CASTLGPSSYNEQFF. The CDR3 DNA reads TGTGCCAGCACCCTGGGACCTAGCTCCTACAATGAGCAGTTCTTC. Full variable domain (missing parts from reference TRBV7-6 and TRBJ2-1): GAGVSQSPRYKVTKRGQDVALRCDPISGHVSLYWYRQALGQGPEFLTYFNYEAQQDKSGLPNDRFSAERPEGSISTLTIQRTEQRDSAMYRCASTLGPSSYNEQFFGPGTRLTVL.

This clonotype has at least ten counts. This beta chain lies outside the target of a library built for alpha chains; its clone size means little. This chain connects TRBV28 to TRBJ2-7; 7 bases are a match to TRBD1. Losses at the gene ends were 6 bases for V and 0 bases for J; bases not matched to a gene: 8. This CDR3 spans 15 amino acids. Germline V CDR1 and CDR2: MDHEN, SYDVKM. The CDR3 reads CASRDNRGSSYEQYF. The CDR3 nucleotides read TGTGCCAGCAGGGATAACAGGGGTAGCTCCTACGAGCAGTACTTC.

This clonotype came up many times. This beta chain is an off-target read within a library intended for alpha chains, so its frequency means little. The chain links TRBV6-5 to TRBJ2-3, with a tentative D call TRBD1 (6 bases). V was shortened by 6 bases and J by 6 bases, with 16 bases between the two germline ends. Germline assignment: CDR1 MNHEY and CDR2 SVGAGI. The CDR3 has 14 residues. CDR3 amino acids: CASSPGASFDTQYF. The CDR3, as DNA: TGTGCCAGCAGCCCAGGGGCCTCGTTCGATACGCAGTATTTT.

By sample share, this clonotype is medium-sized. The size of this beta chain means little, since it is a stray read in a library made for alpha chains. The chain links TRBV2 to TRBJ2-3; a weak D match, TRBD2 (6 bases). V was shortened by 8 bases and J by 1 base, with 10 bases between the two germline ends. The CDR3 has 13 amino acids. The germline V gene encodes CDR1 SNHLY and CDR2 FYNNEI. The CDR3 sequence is CASVWGGTDTQYF. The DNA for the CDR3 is TGTGCCAGCGTATGGGGGGGCACAGATACGCAGTATTTT.

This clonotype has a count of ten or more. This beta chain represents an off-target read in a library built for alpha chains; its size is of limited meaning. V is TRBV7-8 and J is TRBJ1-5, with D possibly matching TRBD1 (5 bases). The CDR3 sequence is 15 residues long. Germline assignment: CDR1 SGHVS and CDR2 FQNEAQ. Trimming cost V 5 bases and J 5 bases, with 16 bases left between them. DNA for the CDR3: TGTGCCAGCAGCGCAGGGAGGGCAGGGCATCAGCCCCAGCATTTT. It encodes CASSAGRAGHQPQHF.

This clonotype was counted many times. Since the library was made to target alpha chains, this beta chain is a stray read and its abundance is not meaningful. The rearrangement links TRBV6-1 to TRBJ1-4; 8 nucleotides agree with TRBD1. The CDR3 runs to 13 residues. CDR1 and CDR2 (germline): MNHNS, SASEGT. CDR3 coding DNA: TGTGGGTCGACAGGGGTAGATAATGAAAAACTGTTTTTT. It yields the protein CGSTGVDNEKLFF.

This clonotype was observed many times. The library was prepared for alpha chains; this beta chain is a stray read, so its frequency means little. The CDR3 region is CASSPRGDQPQHF. CDR3 in DNA: TGTGCCAGCTCACCACGAGGAGATCAGCCCCAGCATTTT. The chain joins TRBV18 to TRBJ1-5; D unresolved. Trimming removed 1 base at V and 5 bases at J, with 6 bases between. CDR1 and CDR2 (germline): KGHSH, LQKENI. The CDR3 loop spans 13 amino acids.

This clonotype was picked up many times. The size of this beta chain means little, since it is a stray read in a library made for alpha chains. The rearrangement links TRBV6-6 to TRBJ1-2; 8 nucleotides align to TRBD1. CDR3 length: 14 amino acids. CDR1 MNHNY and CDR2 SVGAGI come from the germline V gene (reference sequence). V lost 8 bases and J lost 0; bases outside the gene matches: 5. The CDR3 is CASDRGPPNYGYTF. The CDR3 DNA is TGTGCCAGCGACAGGGGCCCTCCTAACTATGGCTACACCTTC.

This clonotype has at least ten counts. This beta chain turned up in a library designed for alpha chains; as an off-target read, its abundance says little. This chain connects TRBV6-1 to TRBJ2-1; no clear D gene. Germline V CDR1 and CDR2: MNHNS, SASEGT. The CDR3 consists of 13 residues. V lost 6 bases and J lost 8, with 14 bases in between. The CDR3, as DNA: TGTGCCAGCAGAGCGCCCACTACGGATGAGCAGTTCTTC. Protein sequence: CASRAPTTDEQFF.

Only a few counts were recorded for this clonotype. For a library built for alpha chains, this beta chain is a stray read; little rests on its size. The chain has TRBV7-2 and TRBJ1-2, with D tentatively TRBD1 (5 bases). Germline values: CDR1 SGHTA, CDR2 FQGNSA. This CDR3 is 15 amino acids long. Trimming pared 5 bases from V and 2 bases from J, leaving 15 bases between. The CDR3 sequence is CASSPMRAGNYGYTF. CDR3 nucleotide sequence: TGTGCCAGCAGCCCTATGCGCGCAGGGAACTATGGCTACACCTTC.

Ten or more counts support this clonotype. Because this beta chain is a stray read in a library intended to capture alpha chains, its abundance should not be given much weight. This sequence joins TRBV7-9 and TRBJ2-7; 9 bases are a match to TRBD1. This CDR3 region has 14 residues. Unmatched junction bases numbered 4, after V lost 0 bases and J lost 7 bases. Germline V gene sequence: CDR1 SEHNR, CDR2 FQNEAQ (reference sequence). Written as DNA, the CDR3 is TGTGCCAGCAGCTTAGCGGGGGGACAGGGAGAGCAGTACTTC. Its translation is CASSLAGGQGEQYF.

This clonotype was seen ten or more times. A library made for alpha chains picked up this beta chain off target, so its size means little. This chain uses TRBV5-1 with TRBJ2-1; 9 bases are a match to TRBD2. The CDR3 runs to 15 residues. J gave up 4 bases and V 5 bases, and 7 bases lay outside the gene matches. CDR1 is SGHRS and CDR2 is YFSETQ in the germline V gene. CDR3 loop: CASRMSGGRYNEQFF. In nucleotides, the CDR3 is TGCGCCAGCAGGATGAGCGGGGGGCGGTACAATGAGCAGTTCTTC.

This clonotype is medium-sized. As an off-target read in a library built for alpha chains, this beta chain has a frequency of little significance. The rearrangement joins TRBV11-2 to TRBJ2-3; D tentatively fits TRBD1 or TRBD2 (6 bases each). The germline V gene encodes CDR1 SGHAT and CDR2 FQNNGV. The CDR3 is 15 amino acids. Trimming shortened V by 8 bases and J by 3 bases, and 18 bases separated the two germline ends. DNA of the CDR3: TGTGCCAGCGCTGGGCGAAGGGGGGCGACAGATACGCAGTATTTT. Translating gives CASAGRRGATDTQYF.